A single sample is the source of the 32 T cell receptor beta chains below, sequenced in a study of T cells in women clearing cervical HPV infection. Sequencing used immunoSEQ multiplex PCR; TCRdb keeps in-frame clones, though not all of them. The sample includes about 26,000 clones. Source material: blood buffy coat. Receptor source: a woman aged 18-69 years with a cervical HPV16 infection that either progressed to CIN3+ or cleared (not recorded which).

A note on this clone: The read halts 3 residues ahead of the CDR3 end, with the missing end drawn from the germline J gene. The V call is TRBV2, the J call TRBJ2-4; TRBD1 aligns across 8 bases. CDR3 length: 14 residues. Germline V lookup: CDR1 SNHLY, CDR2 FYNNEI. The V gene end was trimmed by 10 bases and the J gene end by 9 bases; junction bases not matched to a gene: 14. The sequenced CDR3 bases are TGTGCCACCTCCCCCGTCGGACAGGGAGGCATT. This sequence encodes CATSPVGQGGI. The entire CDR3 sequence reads CATSPVGQGGIQYF.

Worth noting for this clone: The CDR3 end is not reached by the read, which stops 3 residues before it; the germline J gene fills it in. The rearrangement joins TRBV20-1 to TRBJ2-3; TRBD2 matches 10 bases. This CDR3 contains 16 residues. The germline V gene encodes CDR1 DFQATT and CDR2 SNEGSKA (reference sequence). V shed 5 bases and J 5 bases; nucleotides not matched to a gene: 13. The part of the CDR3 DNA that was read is TGCAGTGCTGGACTTAAGCGGGGGGGCGTGAAAGATACG. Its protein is CSAGLKRGGVKDT. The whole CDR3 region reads CSAGLKRGGVKDTQYF.

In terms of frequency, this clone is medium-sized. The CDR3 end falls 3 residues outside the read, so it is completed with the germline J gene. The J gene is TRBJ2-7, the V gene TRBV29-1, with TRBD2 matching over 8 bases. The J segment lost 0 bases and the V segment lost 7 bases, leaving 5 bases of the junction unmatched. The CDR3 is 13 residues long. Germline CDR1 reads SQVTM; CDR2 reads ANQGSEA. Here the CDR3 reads CSEIAGPSYEQYF. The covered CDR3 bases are TGCAGCGAAATAGCGGGACCCTCCTACGAG.

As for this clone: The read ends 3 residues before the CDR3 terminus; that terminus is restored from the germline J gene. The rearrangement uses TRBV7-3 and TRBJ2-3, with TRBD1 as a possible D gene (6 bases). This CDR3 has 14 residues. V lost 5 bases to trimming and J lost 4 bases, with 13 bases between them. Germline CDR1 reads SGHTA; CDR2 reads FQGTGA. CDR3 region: CASSINRDSDTQYF. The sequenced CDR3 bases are TGTGCCAGCAGCATAAACAGGGATTCAGATACG.

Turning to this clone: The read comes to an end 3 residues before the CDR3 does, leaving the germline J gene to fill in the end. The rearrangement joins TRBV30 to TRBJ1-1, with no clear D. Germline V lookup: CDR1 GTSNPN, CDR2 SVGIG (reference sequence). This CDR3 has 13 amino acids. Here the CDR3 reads CAWSIERVWVAFF. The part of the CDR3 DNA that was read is TGTGCCTGGAGCATCGAGCGTGTGTGGGTA.

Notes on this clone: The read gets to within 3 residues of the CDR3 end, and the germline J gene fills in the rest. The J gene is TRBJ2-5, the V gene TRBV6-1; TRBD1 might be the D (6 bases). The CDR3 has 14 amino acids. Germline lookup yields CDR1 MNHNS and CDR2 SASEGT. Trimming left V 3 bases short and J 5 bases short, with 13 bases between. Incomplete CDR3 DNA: TGTGCCAGCAGTGACATACAGGGAGAGGAGACC. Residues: CASSDIQGEET. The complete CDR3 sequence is CASSDIQGEETQYF.

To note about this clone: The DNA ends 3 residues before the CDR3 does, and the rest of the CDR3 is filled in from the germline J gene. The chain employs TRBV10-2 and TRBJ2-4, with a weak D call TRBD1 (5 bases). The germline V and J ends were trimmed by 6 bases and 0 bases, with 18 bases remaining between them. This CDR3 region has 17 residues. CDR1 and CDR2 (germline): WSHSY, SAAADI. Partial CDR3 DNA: TGCGCCAGCAGCGACCCCCTTGACAGTCTAGCCAAAAACATT. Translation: CASSDPLDSLAKNI. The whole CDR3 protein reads CASSDPLDSLAKNIQYF.

CDR3 protein: CSARKDYTGELFF. The sequenced part of the CDR3 DNA is TGCAGTGCTAGGAAGGACTACACCGGGGAG. The V and J genes are TRBV20-1 and TRBJ2-2, with D possibly being TRBD2 (5 bases). The CDR3 end is not reached by the read, which stops 3 residues before it; the germline J gene fills it in. The CDR3 is made up of 13 amino acids. The germline gives CDR1 DFQATT, CDR2 SNEGSKA (reference sequence). V gave up 3 bases and J gave up 3 bases, with 8 bases separating them.

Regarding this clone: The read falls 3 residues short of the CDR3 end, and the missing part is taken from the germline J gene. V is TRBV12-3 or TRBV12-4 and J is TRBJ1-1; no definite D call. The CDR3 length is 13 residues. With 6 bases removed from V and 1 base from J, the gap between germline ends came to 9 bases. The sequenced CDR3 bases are TGTGCCAGCAGCCGAACAAGGAACACTGAA. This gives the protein CASSRTRNTE. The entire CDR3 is CASSRTRNTEAFF.

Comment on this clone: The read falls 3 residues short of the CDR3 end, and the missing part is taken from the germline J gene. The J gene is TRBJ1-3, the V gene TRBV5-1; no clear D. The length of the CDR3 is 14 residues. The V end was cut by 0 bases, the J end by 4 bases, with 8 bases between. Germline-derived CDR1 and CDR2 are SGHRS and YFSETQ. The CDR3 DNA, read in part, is TGCGCCAGCAGCTTGGCTCCGGGGGGAAACACC. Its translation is CASSLAPGGNT. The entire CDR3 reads CASSLAPGGNTIYF. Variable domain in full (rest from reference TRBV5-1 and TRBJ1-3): KAGVTQTPRYLIKTRGQQVTLSCSPISGHRSVSWYQQTPGQGLQFLFEYFSETQRNKGNFPGRFSGRQFSNSRSEMNVSTLELGDSALYLCASSLAPGGNTIYFGEGSWLTVV.

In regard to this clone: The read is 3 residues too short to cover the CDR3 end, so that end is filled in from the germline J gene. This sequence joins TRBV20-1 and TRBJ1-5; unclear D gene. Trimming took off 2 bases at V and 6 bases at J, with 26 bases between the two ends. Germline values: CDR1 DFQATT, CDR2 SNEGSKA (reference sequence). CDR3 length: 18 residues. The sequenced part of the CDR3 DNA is TGCAGTGCTAGAAGGCGCCTCTCGGCTGAGATGGGCCTTCAGCCC. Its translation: CSARRRLSAEMGLQP. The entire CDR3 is CSARRRLSAEMGLQPQHF.

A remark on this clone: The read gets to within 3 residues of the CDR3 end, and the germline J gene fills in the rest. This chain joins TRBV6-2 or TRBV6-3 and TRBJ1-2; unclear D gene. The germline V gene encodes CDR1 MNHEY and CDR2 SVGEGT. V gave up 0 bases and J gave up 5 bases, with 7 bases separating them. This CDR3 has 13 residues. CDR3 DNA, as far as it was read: TGTGCCAGCAGTTACTCGGCAGTTTATGGC. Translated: CASSYSAVYG. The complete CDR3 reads CASSYSAVYGYTF.

Incomplete CDR3 DNA: TGTGCCAGCAGCTTAGAGGGACAGGGCACAGATACG. Translated: CASSLEGQGTDT. The CDR3 in full is CASSLEGQGTDTQYF. V is TRBV7-3 and J is TRBJ2-3; 8 positions match TRBD1. The CDR3 end lies 3 residues beyond the end of the read and is filled in from the germline J gene. The CDR3 sequence is 15 residues long. Germline V lookup: CDR1 SGHTA, CDR2 FQGTGA. The V gene end was trimmed by 2 bases and the J gene end by 1 base; junction bases not matched to a gene: 2. Together with reference TRBV7-3 and TRBJ2-3, the CDR3 gives the full variable domain: GAGVSQTPSNKVTEKGKYVELRCDPISGHTALYWYRQSLGQGPEFLIYFQGTGAADDSGLPNDRFFAVRPEGSVSTLKIQRTERGDSAVYLCASSLEGQGTDTQYFGPGTRLTVL.

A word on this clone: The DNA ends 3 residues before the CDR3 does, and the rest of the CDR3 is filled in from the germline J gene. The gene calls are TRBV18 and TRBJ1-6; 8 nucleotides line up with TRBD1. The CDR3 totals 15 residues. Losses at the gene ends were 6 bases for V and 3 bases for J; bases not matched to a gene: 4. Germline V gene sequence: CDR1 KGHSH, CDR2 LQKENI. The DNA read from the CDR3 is TGTGCCAGCTCCCGGGACAGGAACTATAATTCACCC. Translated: CASSRDRNYNSP. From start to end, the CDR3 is CASSRDRNYNSPLHF. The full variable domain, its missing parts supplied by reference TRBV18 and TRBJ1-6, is NAGVMQNPRHLVRRRGQEARLRCSPMKGHSHVYWYRQLPEEGLKFMVYLQKENIIDESGMPKERFSAEFPKEGPSILRIQQVVRGDSAAYFCASSRDRNYNSPLHFGNGTRLTVT.

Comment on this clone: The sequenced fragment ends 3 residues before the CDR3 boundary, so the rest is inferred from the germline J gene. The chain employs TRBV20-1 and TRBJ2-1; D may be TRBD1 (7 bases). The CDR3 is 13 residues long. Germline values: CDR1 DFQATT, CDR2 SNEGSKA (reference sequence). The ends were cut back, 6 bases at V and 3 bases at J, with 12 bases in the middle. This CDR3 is CSAGGTVYNEQFF. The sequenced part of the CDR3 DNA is TGCAGTGCAGGGGGGACAGTCTACAATGAG.

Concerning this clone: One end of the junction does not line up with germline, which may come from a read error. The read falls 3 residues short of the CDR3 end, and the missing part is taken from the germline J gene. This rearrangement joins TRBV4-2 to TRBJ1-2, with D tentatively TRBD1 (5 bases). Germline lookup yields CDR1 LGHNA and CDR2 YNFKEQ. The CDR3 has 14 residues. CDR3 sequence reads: CASSQVQGDYGYTF. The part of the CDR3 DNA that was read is TGCGCCAGCAGCCAAGTTCAGGGTGACTATGGC.

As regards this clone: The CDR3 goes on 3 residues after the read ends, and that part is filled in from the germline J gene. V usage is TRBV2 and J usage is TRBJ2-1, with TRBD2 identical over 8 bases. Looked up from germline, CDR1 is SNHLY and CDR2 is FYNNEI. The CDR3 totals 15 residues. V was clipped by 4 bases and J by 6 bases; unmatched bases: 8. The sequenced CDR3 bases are TGTGCCAGCAGTGTCGGGAGCGGGGGCGGCAATGAG. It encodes CASSVGSGGGNE. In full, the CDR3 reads CASSVGSGGGNEQFF.

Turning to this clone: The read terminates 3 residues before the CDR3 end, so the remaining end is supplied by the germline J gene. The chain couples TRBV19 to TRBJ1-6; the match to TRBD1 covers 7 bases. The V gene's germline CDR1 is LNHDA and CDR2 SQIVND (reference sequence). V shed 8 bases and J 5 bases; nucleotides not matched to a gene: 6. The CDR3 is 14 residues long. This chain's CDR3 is CASGGQMNNSPLHF. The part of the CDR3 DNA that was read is TGTGCCAGTGGGGGACAGATGAATAATTCACCC.

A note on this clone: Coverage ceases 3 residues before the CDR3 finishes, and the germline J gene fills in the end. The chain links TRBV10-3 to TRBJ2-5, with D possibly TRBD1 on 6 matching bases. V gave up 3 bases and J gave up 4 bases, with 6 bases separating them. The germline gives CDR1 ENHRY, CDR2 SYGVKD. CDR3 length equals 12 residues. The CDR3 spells CAISEQGETQYF. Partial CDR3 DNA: TGTGCCATCAGTGAACAGGGAGAGACC.

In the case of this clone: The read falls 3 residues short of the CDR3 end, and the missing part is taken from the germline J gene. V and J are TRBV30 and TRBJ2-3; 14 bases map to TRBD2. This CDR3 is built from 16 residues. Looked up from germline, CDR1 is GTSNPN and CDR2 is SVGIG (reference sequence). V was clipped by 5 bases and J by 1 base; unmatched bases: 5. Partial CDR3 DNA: TGTGCCTGGGCGCGGGGACTAGCGGGGGGCACAGATACG. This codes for CAWARGLAGGTDT. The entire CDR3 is CAWARGLAGGTDTQYF.

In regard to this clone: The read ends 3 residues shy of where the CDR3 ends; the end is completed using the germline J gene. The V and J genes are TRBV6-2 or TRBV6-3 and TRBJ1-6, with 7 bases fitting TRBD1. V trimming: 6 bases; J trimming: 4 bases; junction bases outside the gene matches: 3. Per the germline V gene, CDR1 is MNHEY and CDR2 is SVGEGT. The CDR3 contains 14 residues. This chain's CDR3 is CASSPGQYNSPLHF. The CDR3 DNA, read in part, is TGTGCCAGCAGCCCGGGACAGTATAATTCACCC.

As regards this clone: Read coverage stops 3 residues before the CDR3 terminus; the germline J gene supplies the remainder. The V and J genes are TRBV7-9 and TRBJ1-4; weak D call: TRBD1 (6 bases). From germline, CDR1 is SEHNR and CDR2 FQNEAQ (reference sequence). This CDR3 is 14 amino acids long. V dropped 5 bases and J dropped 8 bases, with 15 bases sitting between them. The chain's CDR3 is CASSPNRVEEKLFF. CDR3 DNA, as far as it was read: TGTGCCAGCAGCCCAAACAGGGTTGAGGAAAAA.

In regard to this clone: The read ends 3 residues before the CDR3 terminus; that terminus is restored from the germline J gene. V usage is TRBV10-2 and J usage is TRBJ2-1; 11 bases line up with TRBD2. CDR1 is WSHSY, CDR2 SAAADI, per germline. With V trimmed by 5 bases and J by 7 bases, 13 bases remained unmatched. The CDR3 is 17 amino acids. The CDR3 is CASSIEVAGGPRNEQFF. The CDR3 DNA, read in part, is TGCGCCAGCAGTATAGAGGTAGCGGGGGGGCCGAGGAATGAG.

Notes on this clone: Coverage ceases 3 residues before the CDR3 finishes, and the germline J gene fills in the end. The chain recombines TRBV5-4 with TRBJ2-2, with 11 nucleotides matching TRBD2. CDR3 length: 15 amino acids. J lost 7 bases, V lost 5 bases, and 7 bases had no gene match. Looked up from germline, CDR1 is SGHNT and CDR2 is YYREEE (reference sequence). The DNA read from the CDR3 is TGTGCCAGCAGATTAGCGGGGGGGCTTGTCGGGGAG. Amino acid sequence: CASRLAGGLVGE. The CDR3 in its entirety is CASRLAGGLVGELFF.

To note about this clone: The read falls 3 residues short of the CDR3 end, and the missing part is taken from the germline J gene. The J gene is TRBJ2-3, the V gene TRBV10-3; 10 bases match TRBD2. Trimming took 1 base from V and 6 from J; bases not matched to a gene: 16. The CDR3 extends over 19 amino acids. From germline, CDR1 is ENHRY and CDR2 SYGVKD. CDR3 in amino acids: CAISEFKGSGLAARDTQYF. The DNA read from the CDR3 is TGTGCCATCAGTGAGTTCAAGGGTTCCGGACTAGCGGCTAGGGATACG.

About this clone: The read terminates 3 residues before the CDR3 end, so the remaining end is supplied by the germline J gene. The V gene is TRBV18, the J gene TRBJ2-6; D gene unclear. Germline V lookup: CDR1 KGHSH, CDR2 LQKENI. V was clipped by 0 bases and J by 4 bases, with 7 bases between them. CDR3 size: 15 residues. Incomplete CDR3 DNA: TGTGCCAGCTCACCACCGTCTTCCGGGGCCAACGTC. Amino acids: CASSPPSSGANV. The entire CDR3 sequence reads CASSPPSSGANVLTF.

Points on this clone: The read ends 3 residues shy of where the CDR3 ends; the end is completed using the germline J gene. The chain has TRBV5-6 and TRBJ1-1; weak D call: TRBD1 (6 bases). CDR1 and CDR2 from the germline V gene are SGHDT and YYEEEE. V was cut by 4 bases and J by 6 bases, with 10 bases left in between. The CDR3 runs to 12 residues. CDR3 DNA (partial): TGTGCCAGCAGCCCCGGACAGTCTGAA. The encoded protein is CASSPGQSE. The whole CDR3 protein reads CASSPGQSEAFF.

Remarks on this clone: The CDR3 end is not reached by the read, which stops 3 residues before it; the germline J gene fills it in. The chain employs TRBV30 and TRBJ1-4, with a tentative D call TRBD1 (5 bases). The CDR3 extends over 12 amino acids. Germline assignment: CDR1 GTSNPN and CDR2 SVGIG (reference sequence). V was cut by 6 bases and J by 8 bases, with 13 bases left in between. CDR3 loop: CACHVGHEKLFF. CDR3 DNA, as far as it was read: TGTGCCTGTCACGTGGGGCACGAAAAA. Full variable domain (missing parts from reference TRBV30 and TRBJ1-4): SQTIHQWPATLVQPVGSPLSLECTVEGTSNPNLYWYRQAAGRGLQLLFYSVGIGQISSEVPQNLSASRPQDRQFILSSKKLLLSDSGFYLCACHVGHEKLFFGSGTQLSVL.

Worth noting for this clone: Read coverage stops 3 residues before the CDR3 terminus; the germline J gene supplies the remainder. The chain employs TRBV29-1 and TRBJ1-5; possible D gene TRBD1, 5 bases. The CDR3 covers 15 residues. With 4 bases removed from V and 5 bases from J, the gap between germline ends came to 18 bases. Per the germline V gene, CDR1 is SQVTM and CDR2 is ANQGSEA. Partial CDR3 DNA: TGCAGCGTTGTGCTGACAGATCCTCGCGATCAGCCC. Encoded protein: CSVVLTDPRDQP. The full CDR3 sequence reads CSVVLTDPRDQPQHF.

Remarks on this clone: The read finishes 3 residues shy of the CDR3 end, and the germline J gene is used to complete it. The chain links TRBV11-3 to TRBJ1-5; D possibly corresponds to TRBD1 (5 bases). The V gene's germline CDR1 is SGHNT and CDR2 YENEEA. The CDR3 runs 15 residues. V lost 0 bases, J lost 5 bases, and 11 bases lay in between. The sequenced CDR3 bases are TGTGCCAGCAGCTTAGAGGCAGGGTATGATCAGCCC. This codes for CASSLEAGYDQP. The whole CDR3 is CASSLEAGYDQPQHF. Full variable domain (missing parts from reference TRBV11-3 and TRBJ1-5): EAGVVQSPRYKIIEKKQPVAFWCNPISGHNTLYWYLQNLGQGPELLIRYENEEAVDDSQLPKDRFSAERLKGVDSTLKIQPAELGDSAVYLCASSLEAGYDQPQHFGDGTRLSIL.

The CDR3 sequence: CASRGQGGETAFF. Incomplete CDR3 DNA: TGTGCCAGCAGAGGACAGGGGGGAGAGACA. The rearrangement links TRBV7-9 to TRBJ1-1, with 10 bases fitting TRBD1. The read finishes 3 residues shy of the CDR3 end, and the germline J gene is used to complete it. The CDR3 consists of 13 residues. CDR1 is SEHNR, CDR2 FQNEAQ, per germline (reference sequence).

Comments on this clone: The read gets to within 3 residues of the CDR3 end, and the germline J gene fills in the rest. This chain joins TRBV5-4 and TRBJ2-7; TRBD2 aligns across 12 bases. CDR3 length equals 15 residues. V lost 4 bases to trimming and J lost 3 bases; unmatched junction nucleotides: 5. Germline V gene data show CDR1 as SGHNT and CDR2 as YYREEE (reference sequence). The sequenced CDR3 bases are TGTGCCAGCAGCACCCTAGCGGGGGGGCTCTACGAG. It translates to CASSTLAGGLYE. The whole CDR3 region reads CASSTLAGGLYEQYF.